Listed below are T cell receptor beta chains from one sample, sequenced in a study of PD-L1 blockade in urothelial cancer. Method: immunoSEQ multiplex PCR; TCRdb's copy keeps in-frame clones and lacks some. The sample includes about 25,000 clones, more than 65% of them seen just once. The source was PBMCs, collected around atezolizumab (anti-PD-L1) treatment. These receptors were obtained from a man between 65 and 85 years old with urothelial cancer. Both conserved end residues are part of each CDR3. D genes are given only for firm matches. A clone size is listed for some rows: how often the clone was seen (once, few, many), or a class if it is expanded.

V gene	D gene	J gene	clone size	CDR3 protein	CDR3 DNA
TRBV5-5	TRBD1	TRBJ1-5	once	CASSLLFWDRGLPSNQPQHF	TGTGCCAGCAGCTTGTTATTTTGGGACAGGGGGCTCCCGAGCAATCAGCCCCAGCATTTT
TRBV5-1	TRBD2	TRBJ2-1	-	CASSLVGTSGGEYNEQFF	TGCGCCAGCAGCTTGGTAGGAACTAGCGGAGGGGAATACAATGAGCAGTTCTTC
TRBV5-6	TRBD2	TRBJ2-1	-	CASTVPGLAVFTEQFF	TGTGCCAGCACCGTACCGGGACTAGCGGTTTTCACTGAGCAGTTCTTC
TRBV27	TRBD2	TRBJ2-2	-	CASSPLAGGYTGELFF	TGTGCCAGCAGCCCACTAGCGGGAGGTTACACCGGGGAGCTGTTTTTT
TRBV18	-	TRBJ1-1	few	CASSPLQGPNTEAFF	TGTGCCAGCTCACCCTTACAGGGCCCGAACACTGAAGCTTTCTTT
TRBV5-6	TRBD2	TRBJ2-7	-	CASSLPSGNPYEQYF	TGTGCCAGCAGCTTGCCTAGCGGGAACCCCTACGAGCAGTACTTC
TRBV18	-	TRBJ1-2	-	CASSPETVPLNYGYTF	TGTGCCAGCTCACCTGAGACAGTACCACTTAACTATGGCTACACCTTC
TRBV6-5	TRBD2	TRBJ2-1	-	CASSYNSGEEQFF	TGTGCCAGCAGTTACAATAGCGGGGAAGAGCAGTTCTTC
TRBV7-2	TRBD2	TRBJ2-5	-	CASSPFREGGETQYF	TGTGCCAGCAGCCCCTTTCGGGAGGGAGGAGAGACCCAGTACTTC
TRBV11-2	TRBD1	TRBJ1-2	-	CASSSGTGRPNGYTF	TGTGCCAGCAGCTCCGGGACAGGGCGGCCTAACGGCTACACCTTC
TRBV19	TRBD2	TRBJ2-1	-	CASSILADSYNEQFF	TGTGCCAGTAGTATACTAGCGGACTCCTACAATGAGCAGTTCTTC
TRBV19	-	TRBJ1-1	-	CASSKGLPEAFF	TGTGCCAGTAGTAAGGGGCTTCCCGAAGCTTTCTTT
TRBV6-4	-	TRBJ1-1	-	CASRRDSTGAEAFF	TGTGCCAGCAGGCGGGACTCTACCGGGGCTGAAGCTTTCTTT
TRBV7-2	TRBD2	TRBJ2-3	-	CASSLILAGRSTDTQYF	TGTGCCAGCAGCTTAATACTAGCGGGGAGGAGCACAGATACGCAGTATTTT
TRBV7-2	-	TRBJ1-5	-	CASSLGRGNQPQHF	TGTGCCAGCAGCTTAGGCAGGGGCAATCAGCCCCAGCATTTT
TRBV7-8	-	TRBJ2-5	-	CASSFGETQYF	TGTGCCAGCAGCTTCGGAGAGACCCAGTACTTC
TRBV11-1	-	TRBJ1-1	-	CASTRGSGDRGTEAFF	TGTGCCAGCACCCGAGGGTCGGGGGATCGAGGCACTGAAGCTTTCTTT
TRBV4-1	-	TRBJ1-1	-	CASSQITRNTEAFF	TGCGCCAGCAGCCAAATCACGAGGAACACTGAAGCTTTCTTT